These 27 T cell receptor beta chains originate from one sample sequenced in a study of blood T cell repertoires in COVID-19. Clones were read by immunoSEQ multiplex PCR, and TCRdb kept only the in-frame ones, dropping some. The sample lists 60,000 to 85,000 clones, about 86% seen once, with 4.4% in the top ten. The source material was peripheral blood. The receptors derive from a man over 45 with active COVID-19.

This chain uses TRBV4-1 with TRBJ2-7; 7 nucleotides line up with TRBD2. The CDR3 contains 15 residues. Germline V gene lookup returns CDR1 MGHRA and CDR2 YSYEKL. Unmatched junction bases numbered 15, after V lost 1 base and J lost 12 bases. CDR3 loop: CASSQVGAGPPERYF. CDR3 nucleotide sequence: TGCGCCAGCAGCCAAGTAGGAGCGGGACCTCCGGAACGGTACTTC.

The CDR3 nucleotides read TGTGCCAGCAGTGGTGTCTTCGGAGGCTATGGCTACACCTTC. The encoded protein is CASSGVFGGYGYTF. J is TRBJ1-2 and V is TRBV6-2 or TRBV6-3; D is ambiguous. The V end was cut by 5 bases, the J end by 4 bases, with 14 bases between. Germline CDR1 and CDR2: MNHEY and SVGEGT. The CDR3 covers 14 residues.

The CDR3 coding sequence is TGTGCCAGCAGCTTGCGGGGACTCGGCTATAATTCACCCCTCCACTTT. It codes for CASSLRGLGYNSPLHF. The rearrangement links TRBV5-6 to TRBJ1-6; tentative D call: TRBD1 (5 bases). V lost 1 base, J lost 3 bases, and 11 bases lay in between. The CDR3 is 16 amino acids. Germline loops: CDR1 SGHDT, CDR2 YYEEEE.

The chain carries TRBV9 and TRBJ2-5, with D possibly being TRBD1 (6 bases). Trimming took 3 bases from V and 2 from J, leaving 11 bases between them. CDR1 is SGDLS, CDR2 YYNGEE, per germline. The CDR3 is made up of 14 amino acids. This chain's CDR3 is CASSGTARQETQYF. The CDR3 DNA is TGTGCCAGCAGCGGGACAGCGAGGCAAGAGACCCAGTACTTC.

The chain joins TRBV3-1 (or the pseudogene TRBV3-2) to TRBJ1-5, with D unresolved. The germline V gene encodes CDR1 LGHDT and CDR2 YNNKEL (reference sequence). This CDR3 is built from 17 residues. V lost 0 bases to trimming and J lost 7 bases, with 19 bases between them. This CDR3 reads CASSQDIDRERDQPQHF. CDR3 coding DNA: TGTGCCAGCAGCCAAGATATAGATCGGGAACGAGACCAGCCCCAGCATTTT.

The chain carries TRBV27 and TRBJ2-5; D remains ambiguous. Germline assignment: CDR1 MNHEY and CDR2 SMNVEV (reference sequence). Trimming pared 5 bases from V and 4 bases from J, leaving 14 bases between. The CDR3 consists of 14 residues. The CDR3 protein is CASSPSPGGETQYF. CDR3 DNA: TGTGCCAGCAGTCCCTCCCCCGGCGGAGAGACCCAGTACTTC.

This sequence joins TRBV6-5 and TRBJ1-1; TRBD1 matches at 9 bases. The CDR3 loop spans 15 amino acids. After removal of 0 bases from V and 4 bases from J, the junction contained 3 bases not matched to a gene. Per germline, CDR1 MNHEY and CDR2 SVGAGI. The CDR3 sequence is CASSYSDRGATEAFF. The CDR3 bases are TGTGCCAGCAGTTACTCCGACAGGGGGGCCACTGAAGCTTTCTTT.

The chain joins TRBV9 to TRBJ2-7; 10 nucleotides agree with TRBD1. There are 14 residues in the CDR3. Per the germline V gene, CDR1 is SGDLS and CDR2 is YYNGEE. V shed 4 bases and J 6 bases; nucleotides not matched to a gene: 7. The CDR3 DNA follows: TGTGCCAGCAGCATCGGACAGGGGGGAGGCGAGCAGTACTTC. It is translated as CASSIGQGGGEQYF.

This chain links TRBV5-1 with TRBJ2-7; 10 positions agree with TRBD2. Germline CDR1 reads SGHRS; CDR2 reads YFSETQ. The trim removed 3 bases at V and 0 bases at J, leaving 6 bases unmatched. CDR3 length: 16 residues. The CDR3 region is CASSSLAGGSSYEQYF. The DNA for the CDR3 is TGCGCCAGCAGCTCCTTAGCGGGAGGCAGCTCCTACGAGCAGTACTTC.

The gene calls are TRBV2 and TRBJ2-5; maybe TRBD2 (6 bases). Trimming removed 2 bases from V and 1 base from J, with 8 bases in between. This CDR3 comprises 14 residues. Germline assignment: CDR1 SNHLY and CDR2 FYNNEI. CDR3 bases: TGTGCCAGCAGTGAAAGGCGGGGCCAAGAGACCCAGTACTTC. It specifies CASSERRGQETQYF.

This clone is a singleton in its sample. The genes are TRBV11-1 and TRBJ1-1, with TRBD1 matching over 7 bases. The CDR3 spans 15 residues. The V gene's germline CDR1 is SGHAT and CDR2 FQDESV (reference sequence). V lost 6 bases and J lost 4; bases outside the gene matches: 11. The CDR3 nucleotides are TGTGCCAGCAGACGAACGAGGACAGGTGGCACTGAAGCTTTCTTT. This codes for CASRRTRTGGTEAFF.

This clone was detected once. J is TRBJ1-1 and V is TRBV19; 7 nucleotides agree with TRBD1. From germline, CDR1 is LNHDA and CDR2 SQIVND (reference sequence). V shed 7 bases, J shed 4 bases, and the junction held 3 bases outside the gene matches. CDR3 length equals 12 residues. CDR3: CASNNRGTEAFF. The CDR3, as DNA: TGTGCCAGTAATAACAGGGGCACTGAAGCTTTCTTT.

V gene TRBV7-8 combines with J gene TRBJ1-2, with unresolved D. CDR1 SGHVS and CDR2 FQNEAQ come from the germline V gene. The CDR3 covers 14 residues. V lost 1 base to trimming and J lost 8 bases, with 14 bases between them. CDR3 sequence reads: CASSLGQIAAGYTF. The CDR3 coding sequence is TGTGCCAGCAGCTTAGGCCAGATCGCGGCCGGCTACACCTTC. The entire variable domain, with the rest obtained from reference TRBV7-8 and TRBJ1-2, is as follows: GAGVSQSPRYKVAKRGQDVALRCDPISGHVSLFWYQQALGQGPEFLTYFQNEAQLDKSGLPSDRFFAERPEGSVSTLKIQRTQQEDSAVYLCASSLGQIAAGYTFGSGTRLTVV.

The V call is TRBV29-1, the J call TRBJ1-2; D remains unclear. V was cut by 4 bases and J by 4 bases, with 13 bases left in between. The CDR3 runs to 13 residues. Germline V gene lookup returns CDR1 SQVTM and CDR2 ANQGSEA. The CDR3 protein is CSVGGRYSYGYTF. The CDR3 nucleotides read TGCAGCGTTGGTGGCAGGTATAGCTATGGCTACACCTTC.

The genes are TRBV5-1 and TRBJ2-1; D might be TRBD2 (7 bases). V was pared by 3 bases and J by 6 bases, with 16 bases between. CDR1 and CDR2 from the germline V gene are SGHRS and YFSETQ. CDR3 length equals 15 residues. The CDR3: CASSYGGQGINEQFF. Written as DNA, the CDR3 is TGCGCCAGCAGCTACGGGGGGCAGGGGATCAATGAGCAGTTCTTC.

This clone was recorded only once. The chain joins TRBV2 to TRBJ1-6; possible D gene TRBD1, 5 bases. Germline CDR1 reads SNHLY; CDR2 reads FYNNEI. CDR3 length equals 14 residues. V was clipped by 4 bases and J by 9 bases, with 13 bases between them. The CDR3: CASSGGTTISPLHF. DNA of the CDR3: TGTGCCAGCAGTGGTGGGACTACCATTTCACCCCTCCACTTT.

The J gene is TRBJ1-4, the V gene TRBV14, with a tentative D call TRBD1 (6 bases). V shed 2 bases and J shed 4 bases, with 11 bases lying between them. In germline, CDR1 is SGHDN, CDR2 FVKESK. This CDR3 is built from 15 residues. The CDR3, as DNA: TGTGCCAGCAGCCAATATCAGGGGTATAATGAAAAACTGTTTTTT. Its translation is CASSQYQGYNEKLFF.

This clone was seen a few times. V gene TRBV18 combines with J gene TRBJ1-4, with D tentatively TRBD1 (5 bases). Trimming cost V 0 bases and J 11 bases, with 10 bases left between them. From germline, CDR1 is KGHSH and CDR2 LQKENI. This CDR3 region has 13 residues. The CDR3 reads CASSPPKSGKLFF. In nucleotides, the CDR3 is TGTGCCAGCTCACCACCGAAGTCAGGGAAACTGTTTTTT.

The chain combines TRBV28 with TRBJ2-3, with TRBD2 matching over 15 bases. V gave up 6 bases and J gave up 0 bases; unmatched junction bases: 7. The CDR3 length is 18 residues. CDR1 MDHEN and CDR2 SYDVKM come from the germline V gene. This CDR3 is CASSGLAGGGLSTDTQYF. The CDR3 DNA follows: TGTGCCAGCAGCGGACTAGCGGGAGGGGGGTTAAGCACAGATACGCAGTATTTT.

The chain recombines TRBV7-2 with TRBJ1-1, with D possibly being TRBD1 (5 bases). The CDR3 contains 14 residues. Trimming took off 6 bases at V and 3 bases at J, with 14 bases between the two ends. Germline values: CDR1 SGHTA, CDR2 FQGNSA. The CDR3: CASSTLGGYTEAFF. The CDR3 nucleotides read TGTGCCAGCAGTACCCTTGGGGGGTACACTGAAGCTTTCTTT.

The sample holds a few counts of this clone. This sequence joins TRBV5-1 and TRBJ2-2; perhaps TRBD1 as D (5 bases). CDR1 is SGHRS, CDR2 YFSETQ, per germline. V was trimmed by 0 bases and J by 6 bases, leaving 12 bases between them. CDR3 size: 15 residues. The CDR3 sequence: CASSLGQGSAGELFF. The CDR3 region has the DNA TGCGCCAGCAGCTTGGGGCAGGGTTCAGCCGGGGAGCTGTTTTTT.

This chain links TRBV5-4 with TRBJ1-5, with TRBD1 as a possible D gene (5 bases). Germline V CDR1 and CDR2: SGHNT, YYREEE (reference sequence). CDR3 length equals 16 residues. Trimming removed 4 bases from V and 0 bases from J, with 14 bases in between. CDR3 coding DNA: TGTGCCAGCAGCACCCGACAGTCACTTAGCAATCAGCCCCAGCATTTT. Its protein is CASSTRQSLSNQPQHF.

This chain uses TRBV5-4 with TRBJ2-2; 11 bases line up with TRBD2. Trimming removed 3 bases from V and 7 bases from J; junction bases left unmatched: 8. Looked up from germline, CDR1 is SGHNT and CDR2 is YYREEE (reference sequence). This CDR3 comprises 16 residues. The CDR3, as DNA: TGTGCCAGCAGCTCTCTAGCGGGAGGAGGTGGCGGGGAGCTGTTTTTT. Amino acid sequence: CASSSLAGGGGGELFF. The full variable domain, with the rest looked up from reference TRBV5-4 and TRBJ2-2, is ETGVTQSPTHLIKTRGQQVTLRCSSQSGHNTVSWYQQALGQGPQFIFQYYREEENGRGNFPPRFSGLQFPNYSSELNVNALELDDSALYLCASSSLAGGGGGELFFGEGSRLTVL.

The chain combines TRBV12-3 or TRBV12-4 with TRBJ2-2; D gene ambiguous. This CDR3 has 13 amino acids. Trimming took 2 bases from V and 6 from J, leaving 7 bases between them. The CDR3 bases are TGTGCCAGCAGTTTATTCGGTCCCGGGGAGCTGTTTTTT. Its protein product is CASSLFGPGELFF.

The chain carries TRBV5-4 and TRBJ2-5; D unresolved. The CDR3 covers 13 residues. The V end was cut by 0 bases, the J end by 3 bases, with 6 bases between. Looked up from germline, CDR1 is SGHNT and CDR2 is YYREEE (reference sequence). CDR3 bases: TGTGCCAGCAGCTTGGCTTCTAAAGAGACCCAGTACTTC. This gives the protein CASSLASKETQYF.

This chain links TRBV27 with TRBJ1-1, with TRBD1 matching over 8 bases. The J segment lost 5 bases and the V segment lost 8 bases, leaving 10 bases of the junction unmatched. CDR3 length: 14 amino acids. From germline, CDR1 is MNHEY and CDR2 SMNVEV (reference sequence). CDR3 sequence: CASFPGQGGTEAFF. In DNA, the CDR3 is TGTGCCAGCTTCCCCGGACAGGGAGGTACTGAAGCTTTCTTT.

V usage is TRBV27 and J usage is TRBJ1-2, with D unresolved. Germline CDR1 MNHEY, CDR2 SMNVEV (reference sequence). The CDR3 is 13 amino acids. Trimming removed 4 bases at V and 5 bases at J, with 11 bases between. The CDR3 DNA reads TGTGCCAGCAGTTACGCCAGTAATTATGGCTACACCTTC. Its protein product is CASSYASNYGYTF.